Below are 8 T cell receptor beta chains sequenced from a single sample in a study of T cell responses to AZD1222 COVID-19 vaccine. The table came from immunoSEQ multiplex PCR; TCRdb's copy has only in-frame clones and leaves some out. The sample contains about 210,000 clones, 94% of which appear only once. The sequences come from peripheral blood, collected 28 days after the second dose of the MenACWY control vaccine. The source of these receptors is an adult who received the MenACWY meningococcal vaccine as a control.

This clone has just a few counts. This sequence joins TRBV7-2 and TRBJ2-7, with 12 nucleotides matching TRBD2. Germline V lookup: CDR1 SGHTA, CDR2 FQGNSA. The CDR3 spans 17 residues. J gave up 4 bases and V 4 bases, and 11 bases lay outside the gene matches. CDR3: CASSSHGGGLAGYEQYF. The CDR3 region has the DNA TGTGCCAGCAGCTCCCACGGTGGGGGACTAGCGGGTTACGAGCAGTACTTC.

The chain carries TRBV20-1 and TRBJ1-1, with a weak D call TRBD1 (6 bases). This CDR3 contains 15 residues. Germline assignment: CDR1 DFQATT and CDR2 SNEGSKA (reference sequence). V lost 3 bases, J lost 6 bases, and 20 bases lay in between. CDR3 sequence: CSASERGLPTSEAFF. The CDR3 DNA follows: TGCAGTGCTAGTGAGCGGGGGCTCCCCACATCTGAAGCTTTCTTT.

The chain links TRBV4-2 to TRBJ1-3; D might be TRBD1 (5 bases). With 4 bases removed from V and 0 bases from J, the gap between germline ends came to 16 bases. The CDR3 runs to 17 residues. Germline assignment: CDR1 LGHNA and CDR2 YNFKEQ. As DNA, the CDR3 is TGTGCCAGCAGCCCCTCCCAGGGTTCCCGCTCTGGAAACACCATATATTTT. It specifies CASSPSQGSRSGNTIYF.

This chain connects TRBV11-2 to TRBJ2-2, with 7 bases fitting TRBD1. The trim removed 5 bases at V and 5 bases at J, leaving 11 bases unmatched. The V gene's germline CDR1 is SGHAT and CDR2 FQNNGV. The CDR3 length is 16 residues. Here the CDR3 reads CASSAEGRGWTGELFF. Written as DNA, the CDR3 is TGTGCCAGCAGCGCCGAGGGCAGGGGGTGGACCGGGGAGCTGTTTTTT. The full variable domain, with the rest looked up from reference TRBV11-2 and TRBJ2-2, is EAGVAQSPRYKIIEKRQSVAFWCNPISGHATLYWYQQILGQGPKLLIQFQNNGVVDDSQLPKDRFSAERLKGVDSTLKIQPAKLEDSAVYLCASSAEGRGWTGELFFGEGSRLTVL.

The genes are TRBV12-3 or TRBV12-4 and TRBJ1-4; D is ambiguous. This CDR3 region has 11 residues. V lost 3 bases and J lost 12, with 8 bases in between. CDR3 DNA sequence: TGTGCCAGCAGTTTTGGCGGTGAACTGTTTTTT. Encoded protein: CASSFGGELFF.

Here the CDR3 reads CAISPTSGGVTDTQYF. In nucleotides, the CDR3 is TGTGCCATCAGCCCGACTAGCGGGGGAGTCACAGATACGCAGTATTTT. The V call is TRBV10-3, the J call TRBJ2-3; the match to TRBD2 covers 12 bases. The CDR3 covers 16 residues. Germline V gives CDR1 ENHRY, CDR2 SYGVKD. J lost 2 bases, V lost 6 bases, and 6 bases had no gene match.

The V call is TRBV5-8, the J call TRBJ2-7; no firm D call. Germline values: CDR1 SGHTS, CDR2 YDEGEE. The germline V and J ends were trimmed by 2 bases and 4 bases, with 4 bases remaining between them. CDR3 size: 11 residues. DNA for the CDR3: TGTGCCAGCAGCTTACATTACGAGCAGTACTTC. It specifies CASSLHYEQYF.

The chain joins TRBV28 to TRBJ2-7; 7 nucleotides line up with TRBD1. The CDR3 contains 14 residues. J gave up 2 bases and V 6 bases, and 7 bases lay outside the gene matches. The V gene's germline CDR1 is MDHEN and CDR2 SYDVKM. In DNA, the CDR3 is TGTGCCAGCAGCCAGACAGGGACCCCCTACGAGCAGTACTTC. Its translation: CASSQTGTPYEQYF.